Shown below are 8 T cell receptor beta chains from a single sample sequenced in a study of T cells in Graves' hyperthyroidism and ophthalmopathy (dated by TCRdb to the late 2010s). Library prep was done by multiplex PCR. Sequencer: Illumina HiSeq 2000. The TCR beta CDR3 regions were amplified from RNA transcripts. A first-round RT-PCR of the TCR CDR3 used the HTBI primer set with the Qiagen OneStep RT-PCR kit. The public reads were quality trimmed at Q25 with fastp and then assembled into clones with MiXCR by TCRdb, keeping productive beta chains. Each CDR3 protein gets just one entry, which takes the most common genes and DNA from the rows behind it. This sample gives around 420,000 distinct CDR3 sequences in total; approximately 15% of them show up just once. 13% to 15% of the sample is held by the ten biggest clonotypes. Sequenced: blood. The receptors stem from a young woman with Graves' hyperthyroidism.

This clonotype was counted ten times or more. This chain connects TRBV28 to TRBJ2-6, with D uncertain. Germline V gene lookup returns CDR1 MDHEN and CDR2 SYDVKM. V lost 2 bases and J lost 3, with 2 bases in between. CDR3 length: 13 residues. Written as DNA, the CDR3 is TGTGCCAGCAGTTTAAGTGGGGCCAACGTCCTGACTTTC. This sequence encodes CASSLSGANVLTF.

The V gene is TRBV2, the J gene TRBJ2-2; 7 bases map to TRBD1. This CDR3 is built from 13 residues. The germline V gene has CDR1 SNHLY and CDR2 FYNNEI. Trimming took 4 bases from V and 8 from J; bases not matched to a gene: 4. Written as DNA, the CDR3 is TGTGCCAGCAGTGGACAGGGAAGGGGGGAGCTGTTTTTT. It codes for CASSGQGRGELFF.

The chain uses TRBV15 and TRBJ2-1; 9 bases match TRBD2. V trimming: 1 base; J trimming: 7 bases; junction bases outside the gene matches: 5. CDR3 size: 15 residues. Germline V gene lookup returns CDR1 LNHNV and CDR2 YYDKDF (reference sequence). This CDR3 is CATSRVGGRENEQFF. The CDR3, as DNA: TGTGCCACCAGCAGAGTGGGCGGGAGGGAGAATGAGCAGTTCTTC.

The sample holds many counts of this clonotype. This chain uses TRBV20-1 with TRBJ2-7, with TRBD2 matching 10 bases. The CDR3 consists of 15 residues. The germline V gene has CDR1 DFQATT and CDR2 SNEGSKA (reference sequence). V shed 1 base, J shed 2 bases, and the junction held 5 bases outside the gene matches. In DNA form, the CDR3 reads TGCAGTGCTAGAGTGCTAGCGGGGGCCGCCTACGAGCAGTACTTC. The encoded protein is CSARVLAGAAYEQYF.

This clonotype has a count of ten or more. The rearrangement uses TRBV12-3 or TRBV12-4 and TRBJ1-5, with D maybe TRBD1 (6 bases). V lost 6 bases, J lost 4 bases, and 13 bases lay in between. This CDR3 has 14 amino acids. This CDR3 reads CASRGGGVNQPQHF. DNA for the CDR3: TGTGCCAGCAGGGGCGGGGGCGTGAATCAGCCCCAGCATTTT.

This clonotype has only a few counts. This chain links TRBV9 with TRBJ2-3, with 10 bases lining up with TRBD2. Per germline, CDR1 SGDLS and CDR2 YYNGEE. J lost 1 base, V lost 3 bases, and 2 bases had no gene match. This CDR3 is built from 15 residues. CDR3 coding DNA: TGTGCCAGCAGCGCTAGCGGGGGTGGCACAGATACGCAGTATTTT. It codes for CASSASGGGTDTQYF.

With regard to this clonotype: The junction shows a germline mismatch at one end, possibly a read error. The chain couples TRBV28 to TRBJ1-4; tentative D call: TRBD1 (5 bases). Germline CDR1 and CDR2: MDHEN and SYDVKM. This CDR3 comprises 16 residues. The CDR3 sequence is CAGSPQGRIVNEKLFF. Here the CDR3 DNA reads TGTGCCGGCAGCCCCCAGGGACGGATCGTTAATGAAAAACTGTTTTTT.

This chain links TRBV29-1 with TRBJ2-2; TRBD1 might be the D (5 bases). There are 12 residues in the CDR3. V gave up 7 bases and J gave up 6 bases, with 12 bases separating them. Germline loops: CDR1 SQVTM, CDR2 ANQGSEA. The CDR3 DNA follows: TGCAGCGCTGGGGCTAGTTCCGGGGAGCTGTTTTTT. Translating gives CSAGASSGELFF.